This record covers a single T cell receptor (beta chain). Its antigen is not known. This entry comes from a study of cytomegalovirus exposure and HLA in healthy donors. Points from the study as a whole: The study recorded over 150 TCR beta chains that were cytomegalovirus-associated.

V lost 3 bases and J 4 bases, leaving 12 bases between the germline ends. CDR3 size: 15 residues. Germline CDR1 and CDR2: MNHEY and SMNVEV (reference sequence). The PCR employed 60 Vbeta primers together with 13 Jbeta primers. The assay was immunoSEQ multiplex PCR, and TCRdb's table has in-frame clones only and misses some. The sample has 150,000 to 200,000 clones, about 80% seen once; the top ten hold 2% to 2.5%. V gene TRBV27 combines with J gene TRBJ1-4; D might be TRBD1 (6 bases). This TCR was recovered from a woman aged 45-65 years in good health and CMV-seronegative. Specimen: PBMCs. CDR3 amino acids: CASSFARGGNEKLFF. For the CDR3, the DNA is TGTGCCAGCAGTTTCGCAAGAGGGGGTAATGAAAAACTGTTTTTT.